Listed below are T cell receptor beta chains from one sample, sequenced in a study of Ad26.COV2.S vaccination and SARS-CoV-2 variants. Some clones are missing from TCRdb's copy, which holds only in-frame ones; the method was immunoSEQ multiplex PCR. The sample lists over 400,000 clones; 80% to 95% were seen once. Sequencing was performed on peripheral blood, taken in a trial of Ad26.COV2.S vaccine versus placebo. The receptor source for this set is a person aged 18 to 65 who received the Ad26.COV2.S COVID-19 vaccine or a placebo. CDR3s leave out the opening cysteine and the closing phenylalanine or tryptophan. Fields, in order: V gene, CDR3 protein.

V: TRBV15; CDR3: ATSVSLTGETQY
V: TRBV4-3; CDR3: ASSQDRTYEQY
V: TRBV12-3/TRBV12-4; CDR3: ASKRTGGTEAF
V: TRBV6-2/TRBV6-3; CDR3: ASSYRGAAETQY
V: TRBV19; CDR3: ASKVGPSTDTQY
V: TRBV19; CDR3: ASSMGTSGRETQY
V: TRBV13; CDR3: ASSPRTTNRISGNTIY
V: TRBV30; CDR3: ALDPGQGAFGGYT
V: TRBV5-1; CDR3: ASSSGELLSTDTQY
V: TRBV28; CDR3: ASSLRRDRNYGYT
V: TRBV5-4; CDR3: ASSLGGQGAHEQY
V: TRBV7-6; CDR3: ASSLAPGGDYNSPLH
V: TRBV28; CDR3: ASSLAQGYTGELF
V: TRBV6-5; CDR3: ASSDRGLGGQPQH
V: TRBV11-2; CDR3: ASSPSRRGGTDTQY
V: TRBV25-1; CDR3: ASSEYTGGVAEAF